This T cell receptor beta chain was captured in a study of CD8 T cells in ankylosing spondylitis. With V trimmed by 4 bases and J by 1 base, 5 bases remained unmatched. This CDR3 is built from 14 residues. The germline V gene encodes CDR1 DFQATT and CDR2 SNEGSKA (reference sequence). MiXCR was run by TCRdb on the 5' RACE reads, yielding one entry per CDR3 protein. Of fewer than 350,000 distinct CDR3 sequences in the sample, roughly 10% were seen once. The clonotype was recovered from a female donor with ankylosing spondylitis or in good health (not recorded which). The chain couples TRBV20-1 to TRBJ1-1; 8 bases line up with TRBD1. The sequenced sample consisted of blood, either unsorted or a sorted T cell fraction (not recorded which). In DNA, the CDR3 is TGCAGTGCTAAAGGACAGGGTGAGAACACTGAAGCTTTCTTT. Translated: CSAKGQGENTEAFF.